The 2 T cell receptor beta chains reported below all come from one sample, sequenced in a study of OX40 agonist ivuxolimab in advanced cancers. The data were produced by immunoSEQ multiplex PCR, yet TCRdb's version contains in-frame clones alone and is incomplete. The sample comprises tens of thousands of clones, 86% of which are singletons, and roughly 1.1% rests with the top ten. Material: CD4+ or CD8+ T cells sorted from blood, obtained in a trial of the OX40 agonist ivuxolimab. The receptors shown here come from an adult with an advanced solid tumor such as melanoma, head and neck, liver or kidney cancer.

The chain combines TRBV28 with TRBJ1-1, with a weak D call TRBD1 (5 bases). The V end was cut by 6 bases, the J end by 10 bases, with 12 bases between. This CDR3 region has 11 residues. CDR1 is MDHEN, CDR2 SYDVKM, per germline. The CDR3 nucleotides are TGTGCCAGCAGAGACAGCGTGGGAGCTTTCTTT. It translates to CASRDSVGAFF.

This rearrangement joins TRBV19 to TRBJ1-5; the match to TRBD1 covers 7 bases. There are 13 residues in the CDR3. Germline assignment: CDR1 LNHDA and CDR2 SQIVND (reference sequence). After removal of 8 bases from V and 7 bases from J, the junction contained 8 bases not matched to a gene. The chain's CDR3 is CASGQGVGQPQHF. CDR3 DNA: TGTGCCAGTGGTCAGGGGGTCGGGCAGCCCCAGCATTTT.